This T cell receptor beta chain was identified in a study of CD8 T cells in Susac syndrome. Random-hexamer reverse transcription was applied to about 0.45 to 1 ug RNA. TCRdb called the immunoSEQ multiplex PCR reads again in MiXCR, with one record for every CDR3 protein. The data contain 100,000 to 150,000 distinct CDR3 sequences, approximately 93% of them singletons. V shed 4 bases and J 0 bases; nucleotides not matched to a gene: 6. Germline CDR1 is KGHSH and CDR2 is LQKENI. CDR3 size: 15 residues. Sequenced material: CD4+ T cells from PBMCs. The TCR sequence derives from a human donor with multiple sclerosis. This chain joins TRBV18 and TRBJ2-7; 7 positions match TRBD2. The CDR3 nucleotides are TGTGCCAGCTCACTCACAGCGGGGAGCTCCTACGAGCAGTACTTC. It translates to CASSLTAGSSYEQYF.